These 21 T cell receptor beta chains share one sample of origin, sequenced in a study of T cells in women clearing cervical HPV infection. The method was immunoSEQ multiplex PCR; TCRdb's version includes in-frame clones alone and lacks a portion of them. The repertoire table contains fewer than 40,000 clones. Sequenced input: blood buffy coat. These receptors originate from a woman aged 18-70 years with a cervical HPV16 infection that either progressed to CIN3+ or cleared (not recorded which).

CDR3 sequence reads: CASRTTGSRTGELFF. The sequenced part of the CDR3 DNA is TGTGCCAGTAGGACGACAGGGAGTCGGACCGGGGAG. The chain is built from TRBV19 and TRBJ2-2; 7 bases map to TRBD1. Read data end 3 residues before the CDR3 end; the end is taken from the germline J gene. The germline gives CDR1 LNHDA, CDR2 SQIVND (reference sequence). CDR3 size: 15 residues. J gave up 5 bases and V 6 bases, and 9 bases lay outside the gene matches.

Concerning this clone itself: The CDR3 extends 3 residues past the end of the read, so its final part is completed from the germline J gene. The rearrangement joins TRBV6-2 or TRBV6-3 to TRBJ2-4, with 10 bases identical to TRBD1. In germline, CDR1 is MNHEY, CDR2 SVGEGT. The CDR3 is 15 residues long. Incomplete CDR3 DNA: TGTGCCAGCAGTTACTCGGGACAGGGGTTTCAGCCT. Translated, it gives CASSYSGQGFQP. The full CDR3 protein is CASSYSGQGFQPQYF.

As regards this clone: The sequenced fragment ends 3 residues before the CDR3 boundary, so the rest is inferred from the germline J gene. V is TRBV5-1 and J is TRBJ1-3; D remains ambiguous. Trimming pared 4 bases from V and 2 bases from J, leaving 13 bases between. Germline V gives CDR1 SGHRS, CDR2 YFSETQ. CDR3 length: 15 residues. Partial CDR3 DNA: TGCGCCAGCAGCCCCAAGGGCCCTCCTGGAAACACC. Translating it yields CASSPKGPPGNT. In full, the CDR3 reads CASSPKGPPGNTIYF. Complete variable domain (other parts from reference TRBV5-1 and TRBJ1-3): KAGVTQTPRYLIKTRGQQVTLSCSPISGHRSVSWYQQTPGQGLQFLFEYFSETQRNKGNFPGRFSGRQFSNSRSEMNVSTLELGDSALYLCASSPKGPPGNTIYFGEGSWLTVV.

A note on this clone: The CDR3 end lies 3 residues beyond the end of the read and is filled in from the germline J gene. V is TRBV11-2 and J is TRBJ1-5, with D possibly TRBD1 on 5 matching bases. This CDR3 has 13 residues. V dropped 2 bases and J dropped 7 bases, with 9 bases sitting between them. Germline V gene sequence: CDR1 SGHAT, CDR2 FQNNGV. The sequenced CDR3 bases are TGTGCCAGCAGCTTACAGGGAGGGCAGCCC. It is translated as CASSLQGGQP. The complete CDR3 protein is CASSLQGGQPQHF. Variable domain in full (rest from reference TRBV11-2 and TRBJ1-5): EAGVAQSPRYKIIEKRQSVAFWCNPISGHATLYWYQQILGQGPKLLIQFQNNGVVDDSQLPKDRFSAERLKGVDSTLKIQPAKLEDSAVYLCASSLQGGQPQHFGDGTRLSIL.

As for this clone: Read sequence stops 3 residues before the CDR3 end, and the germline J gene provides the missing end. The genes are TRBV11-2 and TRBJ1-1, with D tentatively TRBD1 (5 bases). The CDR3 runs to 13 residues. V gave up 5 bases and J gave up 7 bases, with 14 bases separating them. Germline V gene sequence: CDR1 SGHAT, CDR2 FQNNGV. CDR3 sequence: CASSQDNRFEAFF. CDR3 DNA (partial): TGTGCCAGCAGCCAGGACAATAGGTTTGAA.

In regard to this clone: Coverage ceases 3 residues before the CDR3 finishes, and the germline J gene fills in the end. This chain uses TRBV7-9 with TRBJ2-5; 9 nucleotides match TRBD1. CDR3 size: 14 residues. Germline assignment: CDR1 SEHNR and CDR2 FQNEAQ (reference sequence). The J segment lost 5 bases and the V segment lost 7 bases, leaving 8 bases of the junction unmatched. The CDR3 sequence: CASIRTGGAETQYF. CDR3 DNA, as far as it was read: TGTGCCAGCATCCGCACAGGGGGCGCGGAGACC.

The CDR3 spells CASSLGAGEIQYF. CDR3 DNA, as far as it was read: TGCGCCAGCAGCTTGGGGGCAGGGGAGATT. This chain joins TRBV5-1 and TRBJ2-4; a weak D match, TRBD1 (6 bases). The DNA ends 3 residues before the CDR3 does, and the rest of the CDR3 is filled in from the germline J gene. Germline V lookup: CDR1 SGHRS, CDR2 YFSETQ. This CDR3 is built from 13 residues.

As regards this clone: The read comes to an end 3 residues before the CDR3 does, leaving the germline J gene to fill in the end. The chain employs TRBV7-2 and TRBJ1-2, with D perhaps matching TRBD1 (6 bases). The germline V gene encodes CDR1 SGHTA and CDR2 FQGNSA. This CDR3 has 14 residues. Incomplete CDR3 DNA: TGTGCCAGCAGCTTATCGGGGGGCCCTGCGAGC. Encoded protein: CASSLSGGPAS. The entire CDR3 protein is CASSLSGGPASYTF.

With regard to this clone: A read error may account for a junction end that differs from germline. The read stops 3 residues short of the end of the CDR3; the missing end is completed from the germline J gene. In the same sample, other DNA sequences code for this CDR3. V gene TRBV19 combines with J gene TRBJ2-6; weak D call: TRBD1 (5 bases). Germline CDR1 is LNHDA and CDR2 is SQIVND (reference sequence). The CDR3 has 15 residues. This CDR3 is CASRQKGPGANVLTF. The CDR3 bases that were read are TGTGCCAGTAGACAGAAGGGGCCTGGTGCCAACGTC. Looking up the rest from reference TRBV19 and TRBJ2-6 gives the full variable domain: DGGITQSPKYLFRKEGQNVTLSCEQNLNHDAMYWYRQDPGQGLRLIYYSQIVNDFQKGDIAEGYSVSREKKESFPLTVTSAQKNPTAFYLCASRQKGPGANVLTFGAGSRLTVL.

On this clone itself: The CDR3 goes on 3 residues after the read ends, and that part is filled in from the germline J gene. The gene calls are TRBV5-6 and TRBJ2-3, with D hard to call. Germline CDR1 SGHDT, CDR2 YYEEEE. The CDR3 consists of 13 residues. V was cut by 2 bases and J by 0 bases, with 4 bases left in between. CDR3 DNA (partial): TGTGCCAGCAGCTTTCAGAGCACAGATACG. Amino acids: CASSFQSTDT. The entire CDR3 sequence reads CASSFQSTDTQYF.

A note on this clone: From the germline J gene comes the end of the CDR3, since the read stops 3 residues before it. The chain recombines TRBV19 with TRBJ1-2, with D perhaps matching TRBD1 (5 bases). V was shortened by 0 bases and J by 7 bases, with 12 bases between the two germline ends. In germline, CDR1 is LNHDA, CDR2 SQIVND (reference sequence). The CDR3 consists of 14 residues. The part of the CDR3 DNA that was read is TGTGCCAGTAGTATAGATGGGGGGTTCGGTGGC. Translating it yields CASSIDGGFGG. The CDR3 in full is CASSIDGGFGGYTF.

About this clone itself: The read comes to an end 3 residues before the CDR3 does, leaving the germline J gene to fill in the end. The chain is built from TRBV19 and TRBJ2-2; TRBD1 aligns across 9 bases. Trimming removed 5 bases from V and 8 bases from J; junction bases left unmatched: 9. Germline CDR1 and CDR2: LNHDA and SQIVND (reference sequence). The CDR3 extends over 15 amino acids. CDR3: CASSSTGTGSGELFF. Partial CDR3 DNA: TGTGCCAGTAGTTCAACCGGGACAGGGTCAGGGGAG.

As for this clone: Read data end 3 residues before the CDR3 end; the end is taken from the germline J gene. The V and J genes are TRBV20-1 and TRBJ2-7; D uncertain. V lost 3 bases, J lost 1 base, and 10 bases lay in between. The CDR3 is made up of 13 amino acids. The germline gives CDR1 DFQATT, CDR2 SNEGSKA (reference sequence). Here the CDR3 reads CSARPAKSYEQYF. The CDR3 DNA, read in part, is TGCAGTGCTAGGCCTGCTAAATCCTACGAG.

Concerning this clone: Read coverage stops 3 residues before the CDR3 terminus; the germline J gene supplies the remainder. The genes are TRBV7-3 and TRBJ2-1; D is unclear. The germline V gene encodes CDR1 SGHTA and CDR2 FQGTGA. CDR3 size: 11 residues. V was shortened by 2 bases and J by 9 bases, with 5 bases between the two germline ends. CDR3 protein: CASSLDSEQFF. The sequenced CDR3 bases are TGTGCCAGCAGCTTAGATAGTGAG. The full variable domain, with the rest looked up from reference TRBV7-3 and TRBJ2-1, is GAGVSQTPSNKVTEKGKYVELRCDPISGHTALYWYRQSLGQGPEFLIYFQGTGAADDSGLPNDRFFAVRPEGSVSTLKIQRTERGDSAVYLCASSLDSEQFFGPGTRLTVL.

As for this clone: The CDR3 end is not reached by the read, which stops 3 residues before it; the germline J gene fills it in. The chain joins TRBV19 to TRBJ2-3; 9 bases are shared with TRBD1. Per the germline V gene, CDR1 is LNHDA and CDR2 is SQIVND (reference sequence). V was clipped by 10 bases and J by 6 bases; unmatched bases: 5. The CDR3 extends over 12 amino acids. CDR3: CATRDRDDTQYF. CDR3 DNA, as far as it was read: TGTGCCACCCGGGACAGGGACGATACG.

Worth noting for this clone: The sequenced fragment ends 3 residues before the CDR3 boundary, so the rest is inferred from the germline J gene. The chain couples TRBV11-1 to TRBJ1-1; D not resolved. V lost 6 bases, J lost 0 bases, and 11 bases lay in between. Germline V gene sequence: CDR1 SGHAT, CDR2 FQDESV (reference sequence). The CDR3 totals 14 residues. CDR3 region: CASRATGLNTEAFF. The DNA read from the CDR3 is TGTGCCAGCAGGGCTACGGGTCTGAACACTGAA.

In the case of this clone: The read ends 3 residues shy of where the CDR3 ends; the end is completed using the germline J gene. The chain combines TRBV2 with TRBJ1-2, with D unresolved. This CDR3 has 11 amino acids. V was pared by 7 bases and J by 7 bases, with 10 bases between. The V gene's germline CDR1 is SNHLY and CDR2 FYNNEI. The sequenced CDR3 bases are TGTGCCAGCAACCCCAGTGGTGGC. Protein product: CASNPSGG. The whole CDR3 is CASNPSGGYTF.

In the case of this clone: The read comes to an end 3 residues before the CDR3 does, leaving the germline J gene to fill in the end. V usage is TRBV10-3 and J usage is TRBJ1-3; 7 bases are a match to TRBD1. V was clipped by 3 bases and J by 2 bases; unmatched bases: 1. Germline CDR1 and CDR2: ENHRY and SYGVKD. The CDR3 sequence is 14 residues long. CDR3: CAISDRGTGNTIYF. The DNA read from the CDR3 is TGTGCCATCAGTGACAGGGGGACTGGAAACACC.

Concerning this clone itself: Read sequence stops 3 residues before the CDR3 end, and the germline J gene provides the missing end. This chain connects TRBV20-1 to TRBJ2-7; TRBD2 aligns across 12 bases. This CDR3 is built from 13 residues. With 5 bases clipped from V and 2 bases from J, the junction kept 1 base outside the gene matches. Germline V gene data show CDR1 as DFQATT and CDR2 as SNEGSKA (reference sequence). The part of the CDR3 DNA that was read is TGCAGTGCTCCTAGCGGGGGGGCCTACGAG. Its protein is CSAPSGGAYE. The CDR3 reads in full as CSAPSGGAYEQYF.

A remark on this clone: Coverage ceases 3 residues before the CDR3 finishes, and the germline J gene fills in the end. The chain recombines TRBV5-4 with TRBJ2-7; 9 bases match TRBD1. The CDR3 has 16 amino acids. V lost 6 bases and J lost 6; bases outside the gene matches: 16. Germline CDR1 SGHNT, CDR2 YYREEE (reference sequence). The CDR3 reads CASTFLPGQGLGEQYF. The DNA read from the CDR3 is TGTGCCAGCACCTTCCTACCGGGACAGGGCCTCGGCGAG.

The covered CDR3 bases are TGTGCCAGCTCACAACTCCACGGGGACGAG. Protein sequence: CASSQLHGDE. The CDR3 as a whole reads CASSQLHGDEQYF. The V gene is TRBV18, the J gene TRBJ2-7, with D possibly being TRBD2 (5 bases). Read sequence stops 3 residues before the CDR3 end, and the germline J gene provides the missing end. CDR1 and CDR2 from the germline V gene are KGHSH and LQKENI. Trimming cost V 4 bases and J 5 bases, with 12 bases left between them. This CDR3 contains 13 residues.